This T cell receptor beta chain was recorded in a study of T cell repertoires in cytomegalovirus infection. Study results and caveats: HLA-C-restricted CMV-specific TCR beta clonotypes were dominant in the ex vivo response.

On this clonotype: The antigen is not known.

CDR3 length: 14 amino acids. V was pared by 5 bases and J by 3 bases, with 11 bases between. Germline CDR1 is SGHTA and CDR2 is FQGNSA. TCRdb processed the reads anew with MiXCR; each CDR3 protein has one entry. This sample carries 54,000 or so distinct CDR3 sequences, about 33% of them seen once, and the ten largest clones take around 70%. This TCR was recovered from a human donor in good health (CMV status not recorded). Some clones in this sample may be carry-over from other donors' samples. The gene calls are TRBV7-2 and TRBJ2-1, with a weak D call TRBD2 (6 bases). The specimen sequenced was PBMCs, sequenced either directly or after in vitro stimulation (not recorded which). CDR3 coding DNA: TGTGCCAGCAGCCTGGAGGGGCACTACAATGAGCAGTTCTTC. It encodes CASSLEGHYNEQFF.